These 28 T cell receptor beta chains were all obtained from the same sample, sequenced in a study of CD8+ T cells in alopecia areata. Once RNA had been extracted, it was reverse transcribed into cDNA to act as the sequencing template. Measured with immunoSEQ multiplex PCR; TCRdb has only the in-frame clones, and not every one. The table lists about 300,000 clones, more than 45% of them singletons. Noted treatment: oral pan-JAK inhibitor, 5-10 mg twice daily. This specimen was CD4+ T cells sorted from blood, taken at week 24, from a patient treated with tofacitinib. The receptors derive from a human donor with alopecia areata.

J is TRBJ1-2 and V is TRBV5-6, with D tentatively TRBD1 (6 bases). The germline V gene encodes CDR1 SGHDT and CDR2 YYEEEE. V was trimmed by 4 bases and J by 9 bases, leaving 16 bases between them. The CDR3 contains 13 residues. CDR3 sequence reads: CASSGRTVLRYTF. The CDR3 DNA is TGTGCCAGCAGCGGACGGACAGTCCTTCGCTACACCTTC.

This clone was seen a few times. The V and J genes are TRBV29-1 and TRBJ2-3, with 8 bases aligning to TRBD1. V lost 3 bases to trimming and J lost 5 bases; unmatched junction nucleotides: 1. Germline V gene sequence: CDR1 SQVTM, CDR2 ANQGSEA. The CDR3 has 12 amino acids. The CDR3 DNA sequence: TGCAGCGTTGATACAGGGGGAGATACGCAGTATTTT. This translates into CSVDTGGDTQYF.

The chain has TRBV11-2 and TRBJ2-5; possible D gene TRBD1, 5 bases. CDR3 length equals 12 residues. The V and J ends lost 6 bases and 4 bases respectively, with 9 bases between them. Germline lookup yields CDR1 SGHAT and CDR2 FQNNGV. In nucleotides, the CDR3 is TGTGCCAGCAGGGGCAGGGCAGAGACCCAGTACTTC. This translates into CASRGRAETQYF.

The gene calls are TRBV18 and TRBJ2-3, with 8 bases identical to TRBD1. CDR3 length: 15 residues. The junction had 3 bases not matched to a gene; V was cut back by 3 bases and J by 1 base. CDR1 and CDR2 (germline): KGHSH, LQKENI. DNA for the CDR3: TGTGCCAGCTCACCCTCGACAGGGGGCACAGATACGCAGTATTTT. Its translation is CASSPSTGGTDTQYF. Combining the CDR3 with reference TRBV18 and TRBJ2-3 gives the whole variable domain NAGVMQNPRHLVRRRGQEARLRCSPMKGHSHVYWYRQLPEEGLKFMVYLQKENIIDESGMPKERFSAEFPKEGPSILRIQQVVRGDSAAYFCASSPSTGGTDTQYFGPGTRLTVL.

This clone turned up a few times. The chain is built from TRBV5-6 and TRBJ2-1; D is unclear. This CDR3 contains 12 residues. The V gene lost 2 bases and the J gene lost 5 bases, with 5 bases spanning the gap. CDR1 and CDR2 from the germline V gene are SGHDT and YYEEEE. The CDR3 is CASSFVDNEQFF. CDR3 DNA sequence: TGTGCCAGCAGCTTCGTAGACAATGAGCAGTTCTTC. The entire variable domain, with the rest obtained from reference TRBV5-6 and TRBJ2-1, is as follows: DAGVTQSPTHLIKTRGQQVTLRCSPKSGHDTVSWYQQALGQGPQFIFQYYEEEERQRGNFPDRFSGHQFPNYSSELNVNALLLGDSALYLCASSFVDNEQFFGPGTRLTVL.

The chain recombines TRBV5-1 with TRBJ2-7; a weak D match, TRBD1 (6 bases). Germline V CDR1 and CDR2: SGHRS, YFSETQ. The V end was cut by 5 bases, the J end by 0 bases, with 15 bases between. This CDR3 is built from 15 residues. The CDR3 region has the DNA TGCGCCAGCAGAGGGGGAAGGGGAAGCTCCTACGAGCAGTACTTC. As protein: CASRGGRGSSYEQYF.

This clone occurred once. The rearrangement links TRBV6-5 to TRBJ1-1, with 7 bases lining up with TRBD1. The V and J ends lost 4 bases and 1 base, in that order; junction bases with no gene match: 3. CDR3 length: 14 amino acids. The germline V gene has CDR1 MNHEY and CDR2 SVGAGI. The CDR3 sequence is CASSSGTANTEAFF. CDR3 coding DNA: TGTGCCAGCAGTTCCGGGACAGCGAACACTGAAGCTTTCTTT.

This clone came up a few times. The rearrangement links TRBV10-3 to TRBJ2-2, with TRBD1 identical over 7 bases. The CDR3 totals 14 residues. J lost 4 bases, V lost 8 bases, and 7 bases had no gene match. CDR1 and CDR2 (germline): ENHRY, SYGVKD. The CDR3 bases are TGTGCCATCCGACAGGGCGATGGCACCGGGGAGCTGTTTTTT. It encodes CAIRQGDGTGELFF.

The sample holds a few counts of this clone. For the CDR3, the DNA is TGTGCCAGCAGCCCCGGGGACGGGGGAAGCACAGATACGCAGTATTTT. Encoded protein: CASSPGDGGSTDTQYF. This chain uses TRBV7-2 with TRBJ2-3, with a weak D call TRBD2 (6 bases). V was cut by 5 bases and J by 0 bases, with 15 bases left in between. CDR3 length: 16 residues. From germline, CDR1 is SGHTA and CDR2 FQGNSA. Using reference TRBV7-2 and TRBJ2-3 for the parts outside the CDR3, the full variable domain is GAGVSQSPSNKVTEKGKDVELRCDPISGHTALYWYRQSLGQGLEFLIYFQGNSAPDKSGLPSDRFSAERTGGSVSTLTIQRTQQEDSAVYLCASSPGDGGSTDTQYFGPGTRLTVL.

The chain is built from TRBV7-6 and TRBJ2-5; tentative D call: TRBD1 (6 bases). The V end was cut by 5 bases, the J end by 2 bases, with 15 bases between. Germline lookup yields CDR1 SGHVS and CDR2 FNYEAQ. The CDR3 runs to 15 residues. As DNA, the CDR3 is TGTGCCAGCAGCAGACCGGGACAATTGCAAGAGACCCAGTACTTC. Its translation is CASSRPGQLQETQYF.

This clone was counted only a few times. The V call is TRBV29-1, the J call TRBJ2-7, with D unclear. The length of the CDR3 is 12 residues. V shed 4 bases and J shed 5 bases, with 12 bases lying between them. From germline, CDR1 is SQVTM and CDR2 ANQGSEA. This CDR3 is CSVGKGSHEQYF. CDR3 DNA: TGCAGCGTTGGCAAAGGGTCCCACGAGCAGTACTTC.

The gene calls are TRBV7-2 and TRBJ1-1; 10 bases align to TRBD1. Germline trimming cut 8 bases from V and 5 bases from J; bases unmatched to any gene: 17. Germline V gives CDR1 SGHTA, CDR2 FQGNSA. This CDR3 has 17 amino acids. CDR3 residues: CASGTRQGAEWNTEAFF. The CDR3 DNA is TGTGCCAGCGGGACTCGACAGGGGGCTGAGTGGAATACTGAAGCTTTCTTT.

The chain has TRBV28 and TRBJ1-2; the D gene is possibly TRBD1 (5 bases). The CDR3 is made up of 13 amino acids. Germline CDR1 and CDR2: MDHEN and SYDVKM. The V end lost 6 bases, the J end lost 1 base, and 9 bases lay between the germline ends. The CDR3 sequence: CASSRGVNYGYTF. The CDR3 DNA is TGTGCCAGCAGCCGAGGGGTTAACTATGGCTACACCTTC.

J is TRBJ1-2 and V is TRBV7-9, with D possibly matching TRBD1 (5 bases). The germline gives CDR1 SEHNR, CDR2 FQNEAQ (reference sequence). The germline V and J ends were trimmed by 2 bases and 4 bases, with 8 bases remaining between them. CDR3 length: 13 amino acids. CDR3 in DNA: TGTGCCAGCAGCTTATCCAGGGTCTATGGCTACACCTTC. Residues: CASSLSRVYGYTF.

This rearrangement joins TRBV2 to TRBJ1-5; 8 bases agree with TRBD1. The junction had 6 bases not matched to a gene; V was cut back by 6 bases and J by 5 bases. This CDR3 spans 14 amino acids. Germline CDR1 reads SNHLY; CDR2 reads FYNNEI. CDR3 region: CASREGQAYQPQHF. CDR3 bases: TGTGCCAGCAGGGAGGGACAGGCCTATCAGCCCCAGCATTTT. Complete variable domain (other parts from reference TRBV2 and TRBJ1-5): EPEVTQTPSHQVTQMGQEVILRCVPISNHLYFYWYRQILGQKVEFLVSFYNNEISEKSEIFDDQFSVERPDGSNFTLKIRSTKLEDSAMYFCASREGQAYQPQHFGDGTRLSIL.

The CDR3 here is CAWSVPGVHYGYTF. CDR3 nucleotides: TGTGCCTGGAGTGTACCCGGGGTTCACTATGGCTACACCTTC. The chain joins TRBV30 to TRBJ1-2; D ambiguous. Trimming removed 0 bases at V and 3 bases at J, with 11 bases between. Germline V gene sequence: CDR1 GTSNPN, CDR2 SVGIG (reference sequence). This CDR3 is 14 amino acids long.

V and J are TRBV29-1 and TRBJ2-1; D call uncertain. V was cut by 3 bases and J by 8 bases, with 11 bases left in between. In germline, CDR1 is SQVTM, CDR2 ANQGSEA. There are 12 residues in the CDR3. The CDR3 is CSVDPNGYEQFF. The CDR3, as DNA: TGCAGCGTTGACCCAAACGGGTATGAGCAGTTCTTC.

The V gene is TRBV4-2, the J gene TRBJ2-4, with D maybe TRBD1 (5 bases). The V end lost 5 bases, the J end lost 0 bases, and 14 bases lay between the germline ends. Per germline, CDR1 LGHNA and CDR2 YNFKEQ. The CDR3 consists of 16 residues. CDR3 amino acids: CASSTRTPPAKNIQYF. The CDR3 region has the DNA TGTGCCAGCAGCACCCGGACACCACCAGCCAAAAACATTCAGTACTTC.

The genes are TRBV18 and TRBJ1-1; D unresolved. V lost 6 bases and J lost 3, with 14 bases in between. The V gene's germline CDR1 is KGHSH and CDR2 LQKENI. The CDR3 sequence is 14 residues long. CDR3 in DNA: TGTGCCAGCTCCCGTACGTTGGAGGACACTGAAGCTTTCTTT. Translated, it gives CASSRTLEDTEAFF.

The chain uses TRBV10-3 and TRBJ2-5; perhaps D is TRBD1 or TRBD2 (5 bases each). Between the trimmed V and J ends, which lost 4 bases and 2 bases, there was a span of 11 bases. The CDR3 has 14 residues. Per germline, CDR1 ENHRY and CDR2 SYGVKD. Here the CDR3 DNA reads TGTGCCATCAGTGGTTGGGACGGACAAGAGACCCAGTACTTC. Translating gives CAISGWDGQETQYF.

The V and J genes are TRBV6-5 and TRBJ1-2; TRBD1 is a possible D gene (6 bases). CDR1 MNHEY and CDR2 SVGAGI come from the germline V gene. The CDR3 contains 12 residues. Trimming pared 6 bases from V and 6 bases from J, leaving 11 bases between. CDR3 sequence reads: CASRSQGNGYTF. The CDR3, as DNA: TGTGCCAGCAGATCCCAGGGGAATGGCTACACCTTC.

The chain carries TRBV4-2 and TRBJ2-5; 12 positions match TRBD2. Germline CDR1 is LGHNA and CDR2 is YNFKEQ. V lost 4 bases to trimming and J lost 5 bases; unmatched junction nucleotides: 2. The length of the CDR3 is 14 residues. The CDR3 sequence: CASSRTSGEETQYF. DNA for the CDR3: TGTGCCAGCAGCCGGACTAGCGGGGAGGAGACCCAGTACTTC.

This clone was counted only a few times. The chain links TRBV5-1 to TRBJ2-7, with TRBD1 as a possible D gene (6 bases). The CDR3 covers 14 residues. Per germline, CDR1 SGHRS and CDR2 YFSETQ. The V gene lost 4 bases and the J gene lost 0 bases, with 11 bases spanning the gap. The CDR3 coding sequence is TGCGCCAGCAGCATTGAGGACAGCTCCTACGAGCAGTACTTC. This codes for CASSIEDSSYEQYF.

The chain's CDR3 is CASSLVQNYNSPLHF. The CDR3 DNA is TGTGCCAGCAGCTTAGTTCAGAATTATAATTCACCCCTCCACTTT. This chain uses TRBV7-2 with TRBJ1-6; D is uncertain. Trimming removed 1 base from V and 4 bases from J, with 8 bases in between. This CDR3 is 15 amino acids long. The germline V gene encodes CDR1 SGHTA and CDR2 FQGNSA.

This clone has just a few counts. This chain links TRBV29-1 with TRBJ2-5; D not certain. V dropped 4 bases and J dropped 1 base, with 10 bases sitting between them. The CDR3 spans 13 residues. CDR1 and CDR2 from the germline V gene are SQVTM and ANQGSEA. DNA for the CDR3: TGCAGCGTTGGACACCTCTTCCAAGAGACCCAGTACTTC. It encodes CSVGHLFQETQYF.

The genes are TRBV19 and TRBJ1-2; D is ambiguous. V was clipped by 6 bases and J by 0 bases, with 14 bases between them. CDR1 LNHDA and CDR2 SQIVND come from the germline V gene (reference sequence). The CDR3 consists of 15 residues. CDR3 sequence reads: CASRDVPPANYGYTF. CDR3 coding DNA: TGTGCCAGTAGGGACGTCCCGCCAGCTAACTATGGCTACACCTTC.

The V and J genes are TRBV20-1 and TRBJ2-7, with no clear D. The CDR3 is 11 amino acids. The germline CDR1 and CDR2 sequences are DFQATT and SNEGSKA (reference sequence). The ends were cut back, 5 bases at V and 7 bases at J, with 12 bases in the middle. CDR3 DNA: TGCAGTGCTGAGTCCGTGGGGGAGCAGTACTTC. Encoded protein: CSAESVGEQYF.

The V gene is TRBV7-2, the J gene TRBJ2-3; D possibly corresponds to TRBD2 (6 bases). V shed 1 base and J shed 8 bases, with 16 bases lying between them. In germline, CDR1 is SGHTA, CDR2 FQGNSA. The CDR3 is made up of 15 amino acids. CDR3: CASSLDGGALGTQYF. CDR3 bases: TGTGCCAGCAGCTTAGACGGCGGGGCGCTAGGTACGCAGTATTTT.